The T cell receptor beta chain described here comes from a study of blood T cell repertoires in COVID-19 (dated by TCRdb to the early 2020s). Describing the broader study: Collaborator samples came from the United States, Italy and Spain and covered acute and convalescent phases of COVID-19. Samples were obtained from the ongoing ImmuneRACE study (first 160 participants) and from 1,000 to 1,500 subjects provided by 6 global collaborators. Deeply sampled blood TCRbeta repertoires from subjects exposed to, actively infected with, or recovered from COVID-19 were included in the dataset. Nearly every sample came with metadata listing a de-identified subject ID, COVID-19 status, age in years and sex. The repertoires were released in a freely available public database meant as a resource for research on the immune response to SARS-CoV-2. The prospective study material was composed of cDNA or gDNA derived from T cells, B-cell-depleted T cells, or PBMCs. Where available, HLA class I and class II types were obtained from metadata supplied by the sample provider rather than from assay-based typing. On the study overall, not on this receptor specifically: The amount of clinical and demographic metadata varied by source and participant and was provided uncurated.

V is reduced by 4 bases and J by 4 bases, leaving a spacing of 20 bases between them. The germline V gene gives CDR1 as SGHRS and CDR2 as YFSETQ. The CDR3, cysteine through phenylalanine, is 16 amino acids long. This entry keeps only the CDR3 DNA: 48 bases, framed from base 1. TCRbeta CDR3 regions were amplified from genomic DNA by means of the immunoSEQ Assay, a bias-controlled multiplex PCR. The paper's processing steps were these. The number of nucleated cells in each sample was estimated by amplification of reference gene primers within the assay. To quantify the absolute abundance of each unique TCRbeta CDR3 rearrangement, sequence reads were collapsed and filtered. For each sample, productive Simpson clonality was calculated as the square root of Simpson's diversity index across productive rearrangements. The source is immuneACCESS, and TCRdb retained only in-frame sequences with V and J called. Part of the clones is not carried over; for the studies checked, unresolved V genes explain less than half of this, and the remainder is unexplained. That table supplies the V and J calls and clone size; D and trimming were determined from the DNA. The sample includes 98,000 or so clones, with over 65% observed a single time. About 27% of the sample comes from the top ten.

The count of this clone is one. It lacks a known antigen. No clone much larger than this one lies a single base away; base qualities are absent. Whole blood was collected in K2EDTA tubes by collaborating institutions according to the institutions' own protocols. For TCRbeta analysis, collaborators shipped samples as frozen whole blood, isolated PBMCs, or DNA extracted from either of those sample types. This chain is built from TRBV5-1 and TRBJ1-1, and possibly TRBD1, on 5 matching bases. Sequenced input: peripheral blood. The receptor was isolated from a man aged 55 to 69 with acute or convalescent COVID-19. The DNA reads TGCGCCAGCAGCCCTCAGAAGTTCCTGGGGGGCACTGAAGCTTTCTTT. This encodes CASSPQKFLGGTEAFF.